These T cell receptor beta chains were read from a single sample in a study of blood T cell repertoires in COVID-19. Repertoires were generated with immunoSEQ multiplex PCR, while TCRdb's copy carries only in-frame clones and drops some. The data hold 35,000 to 50,000 clones, with approximately 80% observed a single time. The sample was peripheral blood. These receptors came from a man in his 60s in a cohort sampled during active COVID-19. The CDR3 runs from the conserved cysteine through the conserved F or W. The D gene is left open where the match is weak. Expanded clones are given a class, and other clones once, few, many or no size at all.

>TRBD1|.|TRBJ2-1|TRBV7-9
CASSIGQGYNEQFF
TGTGCCAGCAGCATTGGACAGGGTTACAATGAGCAGTTCTTC
>.|.|TRBJ1-6|TRBV5-1
CASSLVGGASRDSPLHF
TGCGCCAGCAGCTTGGTTGGGGGGGCGAGCAGGGATTCACCCCTCCACTTT
>.|.|TRBJ2-3|TRBV5-4
CASSPTSTDTQYF
TGTGCCAGCAGCCCTACTAGCACAGATACGCAGTATTTT
>.|few|TRBJ1-5|TRBV19
CASSISSNQPQHF
TGTGCCAGTAGTATCTCTAGCAATCAGCCCCAGCATTTT
>TRBD1|.|TRBJ2-7|TRBV28
CASSRQGGAYEQYF
TGTGCCAGCAGTCGACAGGGGGGCGCCTACGAGCAGTACTTC
>.|.|TRBJ2-7|TRBV27
CASSSSTNYEQYF
TGTGCCAGCAGTTCCTCAACAAACTACGAGCAGTACTTC
>TRBD1|once|TRBJ1-2|TRBV19
CASSTDRGQGYTF
TGTGCCAGTAGCACAGACAGGGGGCAAGGCTACACCTTC
>TRBD2|.|TRBJ2-1|TRBV11-2
CASSLGAGANEQFF
TGTGCCAGCAGCTTAGGGGCGGGAGCGAATGAGCAGTTCTTC
>.|.|TRBJ2-7|TRBV19
CASSIVDSGYEQYF
TGTGCCAGTAGTATCGTGGACAGCGGTTACGAGCAGTACTTC
>.|.|TRBJ1-4|TRBV29-1
CSVRREGTEKLFF
TGCAGCGTTCGCAGGGAGGGGACCGAAAAACTGTTTTTT
>TRBD2|.|TRBJ2-1|TRBV27
CASSFLQRGKEQFF
TGTGCCAGCAGTTTCCTCCAGCGGGGGAAAGAGCAGTTCTTC
>.|.|TRBJ2-5|TRBV5-1
CASSFRTHEETQYF
TGCGCCAGCAGCTTCCGGACTCATGAAGAGACCCAGTACTTC
>.|few|TRBJ1-1|TRBV11-2
CASSLDRSTEAFF
TGTGCCAGCAGCTTAGATCGGAGCACTGAAGCTTTCTTT
>.|.|TRBJ1-2|TRBV4-3
CASSQTKTANYGYTF
TGCGCCAGCAGCCAGACGAAGACAGCTAACTATGGCTACACCTTC
>.|.|TRBJ2-6|TRBV6-5
CASSYGQPGANVLTF
TGTGCCAGCAGTTACGGGCAACCTGGGGCCAACGTCCTGACTTTC
>.|.|TRBJ2-1|TRBV3-1/TRBV3-2
CASSLRGESDEQFF
TGTGCCAGCAGCCTGCGGGGAGAGAGCGATGAGCAGTTCTTC
>.|.|TRBJ1-1|TRBV19
CASSPGGLNTEAFF
TGTGCCAGTAGTCCGGGGGGGCTGAACACTGAAGCTTTCTTT
>TRBD2|.|TRBJ2-5|TRBV2
CASSSSGNIGETQYF
TGTGCCAGCAGTTCCAGCGGGAATATTGGTGAGACCCAGTACTTC
>.|.|TRBJ1-1|TRBV12-3/TRBV12-4
CASGQKRNTEAFF
TGTGCCAGTGGGCAGAAAAGGAACACTGAAGCTTTCTTT
>.|.|TRBJ1-6|TRBV6-2/TRBV6-3
CASSLTGPSPLHF
TGTGCCAGCAGTTTAACAGGGCCTTCACCCCTCCACTTT
>.|.|TRBJ1-5|TRBV19
CASSGGIRNQPQHF
TGTGCCAGTAGTGGCGGGATTCGGAATCAGCCCCAGCATTTT
>.|.|TRBJ2-7|TRBV5-1
CASSFEVGEQYF
TGCGCCAGCAGCTTCGAAGTCGGCGAGCAGTACTTC
>TRBD2|.|TRBJ2-3|TRBV27
CASSLSLALSSGRYTQYF
TGTGCCAGCAGTTTATCCCTTGCGCTCTCTAGCGGTAGATATACGCAGTATTTT
>.|.|TRBJ2-7|TRBV28
CASSLRYEQYF
TGTGCCAGCAGTTTACGTTACGAGCAGTACTTC
>TRBD2|.|TRBJ2-1|TRBV24-1
CATTDSRRGAAYEQFF
TGTGCCACCACCGACTCTAGGCGGGGGGCTGCTTATGAGCAGTTCTTC
>.|.|TRBJ2-7|TRBV3-1/TRBV3-2
CASSQGSVYEQYF
TGTGCCAGCAGCCAAGGCAGTGTATACGAGCAGTACTTC
>TRBD2|once|TRBJ2-4|TRBV28
CASSLAGGQYF
TGTGCCAGCAGTTTAGCGGGGGGGCAGTACTTC
>TRBD1|.|TRBJ2-7|TRBV7-2
CASSLALPRQGGPYEQYF
TGTGCCAGCAGCTTAGCCCTCCCCCGACAGGGGGGGCCCTACGAGCAGTACTTC
>TRBD2|once|TRBJ2-1|TRBV10-1
CASSDFRGDNEQFF
TGCGCCAGCAGTGATTTTCGGGGGGACAATGAGCAGTTCTTC
>.|.|TRBJ1-1|TRBV5-1
CASSLEEMNTEAFF
TGCGCCAGCAGCTTGGAGGAGATGAACACTGAAGCTTTCTTT
>.|.|TRBJ1-5|TRBV20-1
CSASQGTNQPQHF
TGCAGTGCTAGTCAGGGGACCAATCAGCCCCAGCATTTT
>.|once|TRBJ2-2|TRBV29-1
CSVRTGRANTGELFF
TGCAGCGTGAGGACAGGGAGGGCGAACACCGGGGAGCTGTTTTTT
>TRBD2|.|TRBJ2-7|TRBV27
CASSLSGLAGSEQYF
TGTGCCAGCAGTTTATCGGGACTAGCGGGCTCCGAGCAGTACTTC
>TRBD2|.|TRBJ2-3|TRBV6-4
CASSDSLAGADTQYF
TGTGCCAGCAGTGACTCGCTAGCGGGAGCAGATACGCAGTATTTT
>.|.|TRBJ2-4|TRBV28
CASSELAKNIQYF
TGTGCCAGCAGCGAACTAGCCAAAAACATTCAGTACTTC
>TRBD1|.|TRBJ1-5|TRBV19
CASRTGPDQPQHF
TGTGCCAGTCGGACAGGGCCGGATCAGCCCCAGCATTTT
>.|.|TRBJ2-5|TRBV7-3
CASSLRSGETQYF
TGTGCCAGCAGCTTAAGATCAGGAGAGACCCAGTACTTC
>TRBD2|once|TRBJ2-3|TRBV3-1/TRBV3-2
CASRLAGSTDTQYF
TGTGCCAGCAGACTAGCGGGGAGTACAGATACGCAGTATTTT
>TRBD1|.|TRBJ1-5|TRBV15
CATSRDLVGQGNQPQHF
TGTGCCACCAGCAGAGATCTTGTGGGACAGGGAAACCAGCCCCAGCATTTT
>.|once|TRBJ2-3|TRBV2
CASRRDTDSPDTQYF
TGTGCCAGCAGGAGGGACACCGACTCCCCAGATACGCAGTATTTT
>.|.|TRBJ2-5|TRBV7-2
CASRPGSGGTQYF
TGTGCCAGCAGACCGGGGTCCGGGGGGACCCAGTACTTC
>.|.|TRBJ1-2|TRBV2
CASREAYPNYGYTF
TGTGCCAGCAGGGAGGCATATCCAAACTATGGCTACACCTTC
>.|.|TRBJ2-3|TRBV12-3/TRBV12-4
CASSLTRPDTQYF
TGTGCCAGCAGTTTAACTAGACCAGATACGCAGTATTTT
>.|.|TRBJ2-1|TRBV11-3
CASSSKTSYNEQFF
TGTGCCAGCAGCTCGAAGACATCCTACAATGAGCAGTTCTTC
>TRBD2|.|TRBJ2-7|TRBV28
CASSLSGLGTRRYEQYF
TGTGCCAGCAGTTTATCTGGGTTAGGGACTAGAAGATACGAGCAGTACTTC
>.|.|TRBJ1-5|TRBV2
CASSGGNPAGDQPQHF
TGTGCCAGCAGTGGAGGGAACCCGGCAGGGGATCAGCCCCAGCATTTT
>.|.|TRBJ2-5|TRBV7-2
CASSHGSAETQYF
TGTGCCAGCAGCCACGGAAGCGCGGAGACCCAGTACTTC
>TRBD1|.|TRBJ2-4|TRBV3-1/TRBV3-2
CASSRTGTALAKNIQYF
TGTGCCAGCAGCCGGACTGGGACAGCCCTAGCCAAAAACATTCAGTACTTC
>TRBD2|.|TRBJ2-1|TRBV6-2/TRBV6-3
CASSRGGSSYNEQFF
TGTGCCAGCAGCCGGGGGGGGAGCTCCTACAATGAGCAGTTCTTC